This T cell receptor beta chain was captured in a study of T-cell reconstitution after alpha-beta-depleted transplantation in children. This CDR3 has 12 amino acids. Trimming stripped 5 bases from V and 5 bases from J, with 4 bases between. Library preparation (for TCRbeta) was performed with unique molecular identifiers. TCRdb re-called the PCR reads through MiXCR, storing one row per CDR3 protein. This sample has fewer than 550,000 distinct CDR3 sequences, with roughly 10% found just once. V gene TRBV12-3 or TRBV12-4 combines with J gene TRBJ2-6, with D unclear. This clonotype originated in a female patient aged 2 to 10 who had a stem cell transplant for aplastic anemia, so the T cells may come from the graft donor. The sample consisted of PBMCs, mostly from graft donor cells, taken 180 days after TCRalphabeta/CD19-depleted stem cell transplant. The CDR3 nucleotides read TGTGCCAGCAGTCTCAGGGCCAACGTCCTGACTTTC. Encoded protein: CASSLRANVLTF.